This T cell receptor (beta chain) was sequenced in a study of T-cell memory formation after mild COVID-19. Study observations and caveats: Whether second-wave clones peaking at day 37 were SARS-CoV-2 specific went unconfirmed. The main location of contracting CD4+ clones was CM and EM, and that of contracting CD8+ clones was EMRA. Balance between CD4 and CD8 was seen in clones contracting day 15 to 85, and a CD4+ lean was seen in later expanders.

MiXCR, run by TCRdb on the 5' RACE reads, gives a single entry per CDR3 protein. The repertoire holds roughly 250,000 distinct CDR3 sequences, with approximately 16% as singletons. As concerns this clonotype: Its antigen is as yet unknown.

The source is a man aged 18 to 29 who had mild COVID-19 (a few samples of this study predate the infection). Cell type and time point are not known. The sequenced material came from PBMCs or a T cell subset sorted from them (not recorded which).

CDR3 protein: CASSQLGAGQPQHF. The CDR3 bases are TGTGCCAGCAGCCAACTAGGGGCTGGACAGCCCCAGCATTTT. The rearrangement joins TRBV3-1 to TRBJ1-5, with D maybe TRBD1 (5 bases). This CDR3 spans 14 amino acids. The germline CDR1 and CDR2 sequences are LGHDT and YNNKEL (reference sequence). The V and J ends lost 2 bases and 7 bases respectively, with 12 bases between them.